This TCR beta chain was sequenced during a study of shared clonotypes between healthy human individuals. Whole-study findings and limits: Shared across several donors were roughly 5% of the naive CD4 clonotypes.

Germline CDR1 and CDR2: SGDLS and YYNGEE. The CDR3 spans 15 residues. V was shortened by 1 base and J by 0 bases, with 11 bases between the two germline ends. About this clone: What it recognizes is unknown.

The authors split each subset's genomic DNA evenly across several immunoSEQ plates. Under the authors' procedure: Quality scores were absent from the junction-only immunoSEQ sequences, so filtering differed. TCRdb's table, derived via immunoSEQ multiplex PCR, lists solely in-frame clones and lacks some. From that table come the V and J calls and clone size; the DNA was used to work out D and trimming. The sample holds 150,000 to 200,000 clones, over 85% seen once. Negatively enriched CD4+ T cells were divided by CD45RA into naive and memory. The specimen was naive CD4+ T cells sorted from blood. Sample subset: CD45RA+ positively selected. This sequence joins TRBV9 and TRBJ2-7; maybe TRBD2 (5 bases). This TCR came from a woman in her 30s in good health. CDR3 protein: CASSVFPGSSYEQYF. CDR3 bases: TGTGCCAGCAGCGTATTTCCGGGGAGCTCCTACGAGCAGTACTTC.